This TCR beta chain was identified in a study of cytomegalovirus exposure and HLA in healthy donors. Notes on the study in general: The authors assumed roughly uniform sequencing depth across donors for presence/absence analyses. TRBV6-2, TRBV6-3 and some other V segments were excluded as indistinguishable. Per a later analysis, about 17,000 TCR beta sequences showed association with HLA alleles at 0.05 false discovery rate.

Vbeta (60) and Jbeta (13) primers were used in the PCR. Sequencing used immunoSEQ multiplex PCR; TCRdb keeps in-frame clones, though not all of them. In the table there are roughly 40,000 clones, over 75% of which are singletons. The CDR3 consists of 12 residues. J lost 9 bases, V lost 6 bases, and 7 bases had no gene match. From germline, CDR1 is MNHEY and CDR2 SVGAGI. Concerning this clone itself: Its antigen is unidentified.

The material sequenced was PBMCs. The V call is TRBV6-5, the J call TRBJ2-7; 8 bases are shared with TRBD1. The receptor comes from a middle-aged man in good health and CMV-seronegative. CDR3 coding DNA: TGTGCCAGCAGCCCCACAGGGGGTCGGCAGTACTTC. Translation: CASSPTGGRQYF.